This passage covers 9 T cell receptor beta chains from one sample sequenced in a study of identical twins. TCRdb redid the calling of the 5' RACE reads with MiXCR, one entry per CDR3 protein. This table has about 220,000 distinct CDR3 sequences, 6% to 8.5% appearing once. These sequences were also reported in another study, on yellow fever vaccine responses in identical twins.

The material sequenced was CD8+ T cells sorted from blood. The receptors were sampled from a woman younger than 35 in good health.

The J gene is TRBJ2-1, the V gene TRBV28, with 7 bases identical to TRBD1. This CDR3 has 19 amino acids. Germline V gene data show CDR1 as MDHEN and CDR2 as SYDVKM. Trimming took 3 bases from V and 7 from J; bases not matched to a gene: 21. CDR3 residues: CASSFHRFRQGYVGNEQFF. CDR3 in DNA: TGTGCCAGCAGTTTCCATCGGTTCAGACAGGGTTATGTTGGGAATGAGCAGTTCTTC.

Ten or more counts support this clonotype. The chain joins TRBV10-3 to TRBJ1-6, with D unresolved. CDR3 length equals 12 residues. The V gene's germline CDR1 is ENHRY and CDR2 SYGVKD. V gave up 11 bases and J gave up 7 bases, with 12 bases separating them. The CDR3 region has the DNA TGTGCCTCCCGACAAAAGAATTCACCCCTCCACTTT. This encodes CASRQKNSPLHF.

The genes are TRBV4-1 and TRBJ2-5; 7 nucleotides line up with TRBD2. Losses at the gene ends were 0 bases for V and 5 bases for J; bases not matched to a gene: 6. The V gene's germline CDR1 is MGHRA and CDR2 YSYEKL. The CDR3 sequence is 15 residues long. The DNA for the CDR3 is TGCGCCAGCAGCCAAGATAGGGGAGGGTCGGAGACCCAGTACTTC. Translating it yields CASSQDRGGSETQYF.

In its sample, this clonotype was seen many times. The V and J genes are TRBV12-3 or TRBV12-4 and TRBJ1-1; tentatively, D is TRBD1 (5 bases). This CDR3 is built from 14 residues. V lost 1 base and J 7 bases, leaving 13 bases between the germline ends. The DNA for the CDR3 is TGTGCCAGCAGTTTAGGCGACAGTGCGGTTGAAGCTTTCTTT. Its translation: CASSLGDSAVEAFF.

This clonotype showed up just a few times. The chain links TRBV7-9 to TRBJ1-1; the D gene is possibly TRBD1 (6 bases). Germline V CDR1 and CDR2: SEHNR, FQNEAQ (reference sequence). Trimming took off 7 bases at V and 1 base at J, with 13 bases between the two ends. CDR3 length: 14 residues. CDR3 in amino acids: CASTADRANTEAFF. CDR3 bases: TGTGCCAGCACCGCGGACAGAGCGAACACTGAAGCTTTCTTT.

This clonotype appeared a few times. The chain joins TRBV11-2 to TRBJ1-1; TRBD1 aligns across 8 bases. CDR3 length equals 15 residues. Germline V gene sequence: CDR1 SGHAT, CDR2 FQNNGV. The V gene end was trimmed by 0 bases and the J gene end by 2 bases; junction bases not matched to a gene: 2. The CDR3 DNA is TGTGCCAGCAGCTTAGATGGGACAGGTAACACTGAAGCTTTCTTT. The encoded protein is CASSLDGTGNTEAFF.

This clonotype was counted at least ten times. V is TRBV7-8 and J is TRBJ1-4; 7 positions match TRBD1. J gave up 8 bases and V 3 bases, and 21 bases lay outside the gene matches. CDR3 size: 19 residues. In germline, CDR1 is SGHVS, CDR2 FQNEAQ. In DNA form, the CDR3 reads TGTGCCAGCAGCTTGGAATTTACGGGACAGCTCCGAACTAGCGAAAAACTGTTTTTT. Protein sequence: CASSLEFTGQLRTSEKLFF.

V gene TRBV20-1 combines with J gene TRBJ2-1; TRBD2 is a possible D gene (5 bases). Germline lookup yields CDR1 DFQATT and CDR2 SNEGSKA (reference sequence). The germline V and J ends were trimmed by 4 bases and 8 bases, with 9 bases remaining between them. The CDR3 length is 11 residues. CDR3 residues: CSAMDGDEQFF. The CDR3 region has the DNA TGCAGTGCTATGGACGGGGATGAGCAGTTCTTC.

This clonotype was recorded many times. The chain recombines TRBV7-9 with TRBJ2-1; D is uncertain. V gave up 5 bases and J gave up 0 bases, with 14 bases separating them. The CDR3 loop spans 16 amino acids. Germline V lookup: CDR1 SEHNR, CDR2 FQNEAQ (reference sequence). CDR3 sequence reads: CASSGKSRSSYNEQFF. CDR3 DNA: TGTGCCAGCAGCGGCAAGTCAAGGAGCTCCTACAATGAGCAGTTCTTC.